The 27 T cell receptor beta chains below were found in one sample sequenced in a study of shared clonotypes between healthy human individuals. The assay was immunoSEQ multiplex PCR, and TCRdb's table has in-frame clones only and misses some. The data show about 1.5 million clones, with around 98% seen just once and about 0.45% held by the top ten. Sequenced material: naive CD4+ T cells sorted from blood. Noted subset: CD45RA+ positively selected. The source of these receptors is a man aged 25-45 years in good health.

The chain has TRBV2 and TRBJ1-3, with TRBD1 as a possible D gene (5 bases). Trimming took 2 bases from V and 1 from J, leaving 9 bases between them. The CDR3 extends over 15 amino acids. The germline V gene has CDR1 SNHLY and CDR2 FYNNEI. CDR3 DNA sequence: TGTGCCAGCAGTGAATTCGGGGCTTCTGGAAACACCATATATTTT. Its translation is CASSEFGASGNTIYF.

The V and J genes are TRBV19 and TRBJ2-3, with TRBD2 as a possible D gene (5 bases). V lost 6 bases and J lost 4, with 11 bases in between. This CDR3 region has 13 residues. In germline, CDR1 is LNHDA, CDR2 SQIVND (reference sequence). This CDR3 reads CASRNRGPDTQYF. The CDR3 region has the DNA TGTGCCAGTAGGAATCGGGGTCCAGATACGCAGTATTTT.

J is TRBJ2-4 and V is TRBV5-1; 8 nucleotides agree with TRBD1. CDR1 is SGHRS and CDR2 is YFSETQ in the germline V gene. Trimming took 4 bases from V and 0 from J; bases not matched to a gene: 18. This CDR3 is 20 amino acids long. The CDR3 nucleotides are TGCGCCAGCAGCCAGGGCCCCGGGACAGGCCGAACCTTAGCCAAAAACATTCAGTACTTC. It yields the protein CASSQGPGTGRTLAKNIQYF.

The chain combines TRBV5-1 with TRBJ2-3; 7 bases are shared with TRBD2. Germline trimming cut 4 bases from V and 1 base from J; bases unmatched to any gene: 3. The CDR3 sequence is 14 residues long. CDR1 is SGHRS, CDR2 YFSETQ, per germline. As DNA, the CDR3 is TGCGCCAGCAGCGGGACTACGCGCACAGATACGCAGTATTTT. It is translated as CASSGTTRTDTQYF.

This chain links TRBV5-1 with TRBJ2-7; 10 bases map to TRBD2. CDR1 is SGHRS and CDR2 is YFSETQ in the germline V gene. The CDR3 totals 14 residues. Trimming removed 4 bases from V and 4 bases from J; junction bases left unmatched: 5. This chain's CDR3 is CASSGGTSDYEQYF. CDR3 DNA sequence: TGCGCCAGCAGCGGGGGGACTAGCGATTACGAGCAGTACTTC. Full variable domain (missing parts from reference TRBV5-1 and TRBJ2-7): KAGVTQTPRYLIKTRGQQVTLSCSPISGHRSVSWYQQTPGQGLQFLFEYFSETQRNKGNFPGRFSGRQFSNSRSEMNVSTLELGDSALYLCASSGGTSDYEQYFGPGTRLTVT.

V usage is TRBV9 and J usage is TRBJ2-7; D is perhaps TRBD2 (5 bases). Trimming took off 3 bases at V and 7 bases at J, with 11 bases between the two ends. CDR1 is SGDLS, CDR2 YYNGEE, per germline. This CDR3 has 12 amino acids. CDR3 sequence: CASSANRGEQYF. Written as DNA, the CDR3 is TGTGCCAGCAGCGCGAACCGGGGAGAGCAGTACTTC.

The V gene is TRBV10-2, the J gene TRBJ2-7, with TRBD1 matching 12 bases. V lost 7 bases, J lost 6 bases, and 13 bases stayed unmatched. The CDR3 spans 16 residues. CDR1 and CDR2 (germline): WSHSY, SAAADI. Written as DNA, the CDR3 is TGCGCCAGCACCCTGGGTCTGGGACAGGGGGCCGCCGAGCAGTACTTC. Translated, it gives CASTLGLGQGAAEQYF.

On this clone itself: The same CDR3 is also encoded by other DNA sequences in this sample. The V gene is TRBV7-9, the J gene TRBJ1-1; D is ambiguous. In germline, CDR1 is SEHNR, CDR2 FQNEAQ (reference sequence). The CDR3 consists of 13 residues. V was pared by 5 bases and J by 5 bases, with 12 bases between. The CDR3 sequence is CASSPEGGTEAFF. In DNA form, the CDR3 reads TGTGCCAGCAGCCCTGAGGGAGGGACTGAAGCTTTCTTT.

The chain links TRBV11-2 to TRBJ1-2; 8 bases line up with TRBD1. Germline-derived CDR1 and CDR2 are SGHAT and FQNNGV. Germline trimming cut 5 bases from V and 4 bases from J; bases unmatched to any gene: 9. There are 15 residues in the CDR3. CDR3 coding DNA: TGTGCCAGCAGCCGCGCCGGACAGGGCGGCTATGGCTACACCTTC. Translation: CASSRAGQGGYGYTF. The full variable domain, rest sourced from reference TRBV11-2 and TRBJ1-2, is EAGVAQSPRYKIIEKRQSVAFWCNPISGHATLYWYQQILGQGPKLLIQFQNNGVVDDSQLPKDRFSAERLKGVDSTLKIQPAKLEDSAVYLCASSRAGQGGYGYTFGSGTRLTVV.

The chain recombines TRBV4-1 with TRBJ2-3; D is unclear. Trimming removed 2 bases at V and 5 bases at J, with 17 bases between. CDR3 size: 16 residues. CDR1 is MGHRA, CDR2 YSYEKL, per germline. The CDR3 nucleotides are TGCGCCAGCAGCCAACCGACCGTACCCTGGGGAGATACGCAGTATTTT. It is translated as CASSQPTVPWGDTQYF.

V gene TRBV15 combines with J gene TRBJ1-2, with D hard to call. V lost 1 base, J lost 8 bases, and 8 bases lay in between. The CDR3 is made up of 12 amino acids. From germline, CDR1 is LNHNV and CDR2 YYDKDF (reference sequence). The CDR3 region is CATSRGEAGYTF. CDR3 nucleotides: TGTGCCACCAGCAGAGGGGAAGCAGGCTACACCTTC.

V and J are TRBV7-2 and TRBJ1-4, with D hard to call. CDR1 and CDR2 (germline): SGHTA, FQGNSA. The CDR3 has 15 amino acids. Trimming removed 1 base from V and 5 bases from J, with 11 bases in between. This chain's CDR3 is CASSLDDTENEKLFF. In nucleotides, the CDR3 is TGTGCCAGCAGCTTAGATGACACCGAAAATGAAAAACTGTTTTTT.

This rearrangement joins TRBV5-1 to TRBJ1-4; D perhaps matches TRBD1 (5 bases). The CDR3 has 14 amino acids. Trimming removed 5 bases at V and 0 bases at J, with 8 bases between. Germline values: CDR1 SGHRS, CDR2 YFSETQ. This CDR3 is CASSVGATNEKLFF. The CDR3 nucleotides read TGCGCCAGCAGTGTGGGGGCAACTAATGAAAAACTGTTTTTT.

The chain carries TRBV27 and TRBJ2-5; TRBD2 is a possible D gene (6 bases). CDR1 is MNHEY, CDR2 SMNVEV, per germline (reference sequence). Between the trimmed V and J ends, which lost 1 base and 3 bases, there was a span of 24 bases. The CDR3 extends over 19 amino acids. The CDR3 protein is CASSLFSIFGSLVKETQYF. CDR3 in DNA: TGTGCCAGCAGTTTATTTTCGATTTTCGGGAGTTTGGTTAAAGAGACCCAGTACTTC.

J is TRBJ2-7 and V is TRBV15, with D hard to call. There are 16 residues in the CDR3. V shed 4 bases and J shed 11 bases, with 27 bases lying between them. Germline lookup yields CDR1 LNHNV and CDR2 YYDKDF (reference sequence). This CDR3 is CATSKQTARSGLLEYF. DNA of the CDR3: TGTGCCACCAGCAAGCAAACTGCCCGGTCAGGCTTGCTTGAGTACTTC.

The chain couples TRBV5-1 to TRBJ1-2; TRBD1 aligns across 7 bases. V was pared by 4 bases and J by 2 bases, with 5 bases of the junction left unmatched. This CDR3 has 14 amino acids. Germline values: CDR1 SGHRS, CDR2 YFSETQ. The CDR3 DNA is TGCGCCAGCAGCACGGGACAGAAAAACTATGGCTACACCTTC. Translating gives CASSTGQKNYGYTF.

The V gene is TRBV5-4, the J gene TRBJ1-4; 7 bases map to TRBD1. V trimming: 4 bases; J trimming: 6 bases; junction bases outside the gene matches: 6. Germline V gene lookup returns CDR1 SGHNT and CDR2 YYREEE (reference sequence). The CDR3 has 14 amino acids. The DNA of the CDR3 is TGTGCCAGCAGCATTACAGGGGCGGATGAAAAACTGTTTTTT. Translated: CASSITGADEKLFF.

This clone was detected once. This chain joins TRBV18 and TRBJ2-3; D ambiguous. With 0 bases removed from V and 1 base from J, the gap between germline ends came to 14 bases. CDR1 and CDR2 from the germline V gene are KGHSH and LQKENI. The CDR3 is 17 residues long. CDR3 coding DNA: TGTGCCAGCTCACCACCCTCCCTGGATCCCCGCACAGATACGCAGTATTTT. It encodes CASSPPSLDPRTDTQYF.

On this clone: Compared with germline, one end of the junction differs, possibly owing to a read error. The gene calls are TRBV10-2 and TRBJ2-7, with D perhaps assigned TRBD1 or TRBD2 (5 bases each). CDR1 WSHSY and CDR2 SAAADI come from the germline V gene. The CDR3 consists of 11 residues. The CDR3 nucleotides read TGCGCCAGCAGTGACACGGGAAGGGGTGACTTC. Translated, it gives CASSDTGRGDF.

This chain connects TRBV29-1 to TRBJ2-1, with 10 bases lining up with TRBD2. V lost 3 bases, J lost 8 bases, and 7 bases stayed unmatched. Germline V gene data show CDR1 as SQVTM and CDR2 as ANQGSEA. The CDR3 runs 14 residues. CDR3 coding DNA: TGCAGCGTTGAGGCTAGCGGGAGTCTCTATGAGCAGTTCTTC. Translated, it gives CSVEASGSLYEQFF.

The chain combines TRBV27 with TRBJ2-7, with 7 bases aligning to TRBD1. The J segment lost 3 bases and the V segment lost 6 bases, leaving 11 bases of the junction unmatched. Per the germline V gene, CDR1 is MNHEY and CDR2 is SMNVEV (reference sequence). This CDR3 is built from 15 residues. The CDR3: CASRDRPRGNYEQYF. CDR3 sequence (DNA): TGTGCCAGCAGGGACAGGCCCAGGGGAAACTACGAGCAGTACTTC.

This chain uses TRBV18 with TRBJ2-5, with D uncertain. This CDR3 region has 15 residues. Looked up from germline, CDR1 is KGHSH and CDR2 is LQKENI. With 1 base removed from V and 0 bases from J, the gap between germline ends came to 9 bases. CDR3 amino acids: CASSPLARYQETQYF. The CDR3 bases are TGTGCCAGCTCACCACTCGCCAGGTACCAAGAGACCCAGTACTTC. Full variable domain (missing parts from reference TRBV18 and TRBJ2-5): NAGVMQNPRHLVRRRGQEARLRCSPMKGHSHVYWYRQLPEEGLKFMVYLQKENIIDESGMPKERFSAEFPKEGPSILRIQQVVRGDSAAYFCASSPLARYQETQYFGPGTRLLVL.

This clone was picked up one time. This chain uses TRBV7-9 with TRBJ2-1; TRBD1 might be the D (5 bases). With 3 bases removed from V and 4 bases from J, the gap between germline ends came to 10 bases. Germline V gene data show CDR1 as SEHNR and CDR2 as FQNEAQ (reference sequence). CDR3 length equals 14 residues. The CDR3 is CASSFDRAYNEQFF. The DNA of the CDR3 is TGTGCCAGCAGCTTTGACAGAGCTTACAATGAGCAGTTCTTC. Full variable domain (rest looked up from reference TRBV7-9 and TRBJ2-1): DTGVSQNPRHKITKRGQNVTFRCDPISEHNRLYWYRQTLGQGPEFLTYFQNEAQLEKSRLLSDRFSAERPKGSFSTLEIQRTEQGDSAMYLCASSFDRAYNEQFFGPGTRLTVL.

The chain couples TRBV5-1 to TRBJ1-4, with D tentatively TRBD1 (5 bases). V lost 3 bases, J lost 0 bases, and 18 bases lay in between. Germline assignment: CDR1 SGHRS and CDR2 YFSETQ. The CDR3 consists of 18 residues. The CDR3 here is CASSSTGTPYATNEKLFF. As DNA, the CDR3 is TGCGCCAGCAGCTCGACGGGGACCCCATACGCAACTAATGAAAAACTGTTTTTT. The variable domain in full, completed from reference TRBV5-1 and TRBJ1-4, reads KAGVTQTPRYLIKTRGQQVTLSCSPISGHRSVSWYQQTPGQGLQFLFEYFSETQRNKGNFPGRFSGRQFSNSRSEMNVSTLELGDSALYLCASSSTGTPYATNEKLFFGSGTQLSVL.

The rearrangement uses TRBV7-2 and TRBJ2-3; D unresolved. This CDR3 contains 13 residues. Germline loops: CDR1 SGHTA, CDR2 FQGNSA. The germline V and J ends were trimmed by 3 bases and 4 bases, with 8 bases remaining between them. The CDR3 DNA follows: TGTGCCAGCAGCTTTGGGCCCCCAGATACGCAGTATTTT. Translating it yields CASSFGPPDTQYF.

Here the CDR3 DNA reads TGCGCCAGCAGCCCTCTAAGTGGCGAGCAGTACTTC. Protein sequence: CASSPLSGEQYF. The chain combines TRBV4-1 with TRBJ2-7; no clear D. The CDR3 is made up of 12 amino acids. V was pared by 4 bases and J by 6 bases, with 10 bases between. Germline V gene data show CDR1 as MGHRA and CDR2 as YSYEKL.

The J gene is TRBJ1-1, the V gene TRBV7-3, with D perhaps TRBD1 (5 bases). The CDR3 is 11 amino acids. V gave up 5 bases and J gave up 7 bases, with 8 bases separating them. Germline CDR1 and CDR2: SGHTA and FQGTGA. The DNA of the CDR3 is TGTGCCAGCAGCAACGGGGGTGAAGCTTTCTTT. This translates into CASSNGGEAFF.